Shown below are 4 T cell receptor beta chains from a single sample sequenced in a study of CD8 T cells in ankylosing spondylitis. Findings and limits, study-wide: What seemed typical of ankylosing spondylitis blood was a TCR beta motif built from several highly homologous variants.

MiXCR, applied by TCRdb to the 5' RACE reads, yields one record per CDR3 protein. The profile shows hundreds of thousands of distinct CDR3 sequences, about 24% of them singletons. These receptors lack a known antigen. Sequences were obtained from blood, either unsorted or a sorted T cell fraction (not recorded which). The receptors derive from a male donor with ankylosing spondylitis.

This chain uses TRBV18 with TRBJ2-7; 7 nucleotides agree with TRBD1. The CDR3 totals 14 residues. Trimming at V came to 6 bases and at J to 6 bases, leaving 11 bases not matched to a gene. Germline CDR1 KGHSH, CDR2 LQKENI. The CDR3 coding sequence is TGTGCCAGCTCGCAACAGGGGTCGTTCTTCGAGCAGTACGTC. It specifies CASSQQGSFFEQYV.

V gene TRBV29-1 combines with J gene TRBJ2-3; TRBD1 matches 8 bases. The CDR3 length is 15 residues. Germline CDR1 is SQVTM and CDR2 is ANQGSEA. With V trimmed by 2 bases and J by 1 base, 5 bases remained unmatched. For the CDR3, the DNA is TGCAGCGTTGAATGGGACAGGTCCCGCACAGATACGCAGTATTTT. This encodes CSVEWDRSRTDTQYF.

V gene TRBV29-1 combines with J gene TRBJ2-1; 8 bases are a match to TRBD2. CDR1 and CDR2 from the germline V gene are SQVTM and ANQGSEA. CDR3 length: 15 amino acids. J gave up 6 bases and V 2 bases, and 9 bases lay outside the gene matches. CDR3 sequence: CSVEPVAGRVNEQFF. The DNA for the CDR3 is TGCAGCGTTGAACCCGTAGCGGGACGGGTCAATGAGCAGTTCTTC.

This clonotype was detected only a few times. This rearrangement joins TRBV24-1 to TRBJ2-5; D may match TRBD1 or TRBD2 (5 bases each). Trimming stripped 2 bases from V and 0 bases from J, with 6 bases between. The CDR3 sequence is 14 residues long. Germline lookup yields CDR1 KGHDR and CDR2 SFDVKD. The CDR3 reads CATSDSGHQETQYF. CDR3 DNA: TGTGCCACCAGTGATTCGGGACACCAAGAGACCCAGTACTTC.